This record covers a single TCR beta chain. Its target is not known. This specimen comes from a study of early T cells in non-severe SARS-CoV-2 infection. Study details: RNA in bulk from unsorted whole blood was sequenced, and chains were unpaired.

Regarding the study as a whole: Using VDJdb, the matching emphasized anti-spike CD8 responses while missing private and CD4 specificities.

V was pared by 5 bases and J by 6 bases, with 12 bases between. Looked up from germline, CDR1 is SGHTA and CDR2 is FQGNSA. This CDR3 is 13 amino acids long. The TCR library protocol attached unique molecular identifiers to the individual cDNA molecules. TCRdb itself ran the 5' RACE reads through MiXCR, one entry per CDR3 protein. In the table there are about 110,000 distinct CDR3 sequences, roughly an eighth of which are singletons. J is TRBJ2-3 and V is TRBV7-2; D not certain. The sample consisted of whole blood, taken at baseline. This sequence was found in an adult who was a healthcare worker with PCR-confirmed SARS-CoV-2 infection or an uninfected control (not recorded which). This chain's CDR3 is CASSPPEGDTQYF. CDR3 in DNA: TGTGCCAGCAGCCCTCCCGAAGGGGATACGCAGTATTTT.